One TCR beta chain is described in this entry. Its antigen is not yet known. It has no much larger one-base neighbor in the sample; base qualities were not kept. The germline ends are 10 bases apart after V is trimmed by 4 bases and J by 3 bases. Measured from the cysteine to the phenylalanine, the CDR3 is 13 residues long. CDR3 DNA only is kept here, 39 bases in frame from base 1. CDR1 and CDR2 are read off the germline V gene (reference sequence) as SGHNT and YYREEE. The data are from a study of a mutant IDH1 vaccine in newly diagnosed glioma (dated by TCRdb to the early 2020s). Turning to the overall study: Across visits V03 through V10, patients got a total of eight vaccinations, given in weeks 1, 3, 5, 7, 11, 15, 19 and 23. Vaccination was initiated 4-6 weeks after radiotherapy alone, or concurrently with temozolomide cycles in the chemotherapy-containing groups. Of the approximately 35 treated patients, around 60% were male and approximately 38% were female, and the mean age was around 40 years. Before enrollment, patients had received standard therapy of radiotherapy alone, temozolomide alone, or radiochemotherapy with temozolomide; most received the combination. Peripheral blood was drawn at six visits: V03 (baseline), V05, V07, V10, V12 and V13. For exploratory analyses, fewer than 30 treated patients had longitudinal TCRB deep sequencing done wherever samples were available.

Library preparation was by the immunoSEQ multiplex PCR assay. Following the manufacturer's protocol, the hsTCRB Kit was used to amplify rearranged TCR beta chain sequences. TCRB libraries were sequenced on an Illumina MiSeq. Per the original workflow: The proprietary platform of the kit vendor was used for demultiplexing, trimming and gene mapping. Held by TCRdb, this immuneACCESS table contains in-frame sequences only and omits some clones. Under half of the omission traces to an unresolved V gene where checked; the cause of the rest is unknown. That table furnishes V, J and clone size, whereas the DNA furnished D and trimming. Here the sample has more than 25,000 clones; 88% occur a single time. The ten largest clones represent 2.5% of the sample. Broad study findings and their caveats: Immune responses induced by the vaccine were seen in around 93% of patients across multiple MHC alleles. According to the authors, sample limitations meant that analyses of patient blood samples could not be reproduced. Pseudoprogression seemed to be unrelated to changes in the top peripheral T cell clonotypes found by TCRB sequencing. Availability determined which PBMC samples were chosen for TCRB deep sequencing.

The sample's time point label is to be understood as: week 23, last vaccination. Every vaccine dose consisted of 300 ug of a 20-mer mutant IDH1 peptide in Montanide, administered subcutaneously together with topical imiquimod. All donors had newly diagnosed IDH1-mutant astrocytomas of WHO grade 3 or 4 that showed loss of nuclear ATRX. The samples were drawn from NOA16, a multicentre, single-arm, open-label phase I trial in Germany that tested a mutant IDH1 peptide vaccine in humans for the first time. Genomic DNA for TCRB sequencing was isolated from EDTA blood with the DNeasy Blood and Tissue Kit.

The clonotype was recovered from a man in his forties with glioma. The material was PBMCs, obtained from a glioma patient whose treatment included an IDH1 peptide vaccine. The rearranged segments are TRBV5-4 and TRBJ1-1, and possibly TRBD1, on 5 matching bases. The CDR3 region: CASSLGRHTEAFF. In nucleotide form, the sequence is TGTGCCAGCAGCCTGGGACGGCACACTGAAGCTTTCTTT.